Listed below are T cell receptor beta chains from one sample, sequenced in a study of shared clonotypes between healthy human individuals. Clones were sequenced by immunoSEQ multiplex PCR, and TCRdb holds only the in-frame ones, with some missing. The sample shows 2 million to 2.5 million clones, approximately 94% of them seen only once. Sequencing was done on a sample of naive CD4+ T cells sorted from blood. These receptors all come from a man younger than 30 in good health. CDR3s include the opening cysteine and the closing phenylalanine or tryptophan. D genes are given only for firm matches. Clone size is given for some rows only: seen once, a few or many times, or a class if the clone is expanded.

V: TRBV4-1
J: TRBJ1-1
D: NA
size: NA
CDR3: CASSQDSPAGENTEAFF
DNA: TGCGCCAGCAGCCAAGATTCCCCCGCCGGTGAGAACACTGAAGCTTTCTTT

V: TRBV7-9
J: TRBJ2-3
D: TRBD2
size: NA
CDR3: CASRRQALAGVRDTQYF
DNA: TGTGCCAGCAGGCGACAAGCGCTAGCGGGAGTCAGAGATACGCAGTATTTT

V: TRBV19
J: TRBJ1-2
D: NA
size: once
CDR3: CASSPRERGSYGYTF
DNA: TGTGCCAGTAGTCCGAGGGAGCGGGGTTCCTATGGCTACACCTTC

V: TRBV30
J: TRBJ2-3
D: NA
size: once
CDR3: CAWSVSKSTDTQYF
DNA: TGTGCCTGGAGTGTAAGTAAGAGCACAGATACGCAGTATTTT

V: TRBV5-4
J: TRBJ2-5
D: NA
size: NA
CDR3: CASSLGSGETQYF
DNA: TGTGCCAGCAGCTTGGGGAGTGGGGAGACCCAGTACTTC

V: TRBV5-1
J: TRBJ2-7
D: NA
size: NA
CDR3: CASSLGTSSYEQYF
DNA: TGCGCCAGCAGCTTGGGGACTTCCTCCTACGAGCAGTACTTC

V: TRBV5-4
J: TRBJ2-1
D: TRBD1
size: NA
CDR3: CASSLGTGVNEQFF
DNA: TGTGCCAGCAGCTTGGGGACAGGGGTCAATGAGCAGTTCTTC

V: TRBV2
J: TRBJ2-3
D: NA
size: few
CDR3: CASSEGLSTDTQYF
DNA: TGTGCCAGCAGTGAGGGGCTTAGCACAGATACGCAGTATTTT

V: TRBV5-1
J: TRBJ2-7
D: NA
size: NA
CDR3: CASSLSGSIAAYEQYF
DNA: TGCGCCAGCAGCTTGTCGGGCTCCATAGCAGCCTACGAGCAGTACTTC

V: TRBV15
J: TRBJ1-2
D: NA
size: NA
CDR3: CATSRAEGGYTF
DNA: TGTGCCACCAGCAGAGCGGAGGGCGGCTACACCTTC

V: TRBV18
J: TRBJ1-1
D: TRBD1
size: NA
CDR3: CASSGTGDTEAFF
DNA: TGTGCCAGCTCAGGGACAGGGGACACTGAAGCTTTCTTT

V: TRBV9
J: TRBJ2-7
D: NA
size: NA
CDR3: CASSGSGEQYF
DNA: TGTGCCAGCAGCGGGTCGGGCGAGCAGTACTTC

V: TRBV30
J: TRBJ2-4
D: TRBD2
size: NA
CDR3: CAWSVSGGVNIQYF
DNA: TGTGCCTGGAGTGTATCGGGGGGAGTAAACATTCAGTACTTC

V: TRBV18
J: TRBJ1-2
D: NA
size: NA
CDR3: CASSPQTERYGYTF
DNA: TGTGCCAGCTCACCCCAGACTGAACGATATGGCTACACCTTC

V: TRBV6-5
J: TRBJ2-4
D: TRBD2
size: NA
CDR3: CASSSSGREVIQYF
DNA: TGTGCCAGCAGTAGTAGCGGGAGGGAAGTCATTCAGTACTTC

V: TRBV6-5
J: TRBJ1-2
D: NA
size: NA
CDR3: CASSYSSGTSNGYTF
DNA: TGTGCCAGCAGTTACTCTTCGGGGACGAGCAATGGCTACACCTTC

V: TRBV2
J: TRBJ1-5
D: NA
size: NA
CDR3: CASSRDSNQPQHF
DNA: TGTGCCAGCAGTCGGGATAGCAATCAGCCCCAGCATTTT

V: TRBV5-1
J: TRBJ1-5
D: NA
size: NA
CDR3: CASSLAGSGNQPQHF
DNA: TGCGCCAGCAGCTTGGCTGGGTCGGGCAATCAGCCCCAGCATTTT

V: TRBV9
J: TRBJ2-2
D: TRBD2
size: NA
CDR3: CASSVSGGELFF
DNA: TGTGCCAGCAGCGTCTCGGGGGGAGAGCTGTTTTTT

V: TRBV5-1
J: TRBJ2-7
D: NA
size: NA
CDR3: CASSLGGTTYEQYF
DNA: TGCGCCAGCAGCTTGGGGGGCACCACCTACGAGCAGTACTTC

V: TRBV10-3
J: TRBJ2-7
D: NA
size: NA
CDR3: CAISDFGISYEQYF
DNA: TGTGCCATCAGTGATTTCGGGATCTCCTACGAGCAGTACTTC

V: TRBV13
J: TRBJ2-2
D: NA
size: NA
CDR3: CASSPVWGRAPGGELFF
DNA: TGTGCCAGCAGCCCCGTGTGGGGCAGGGCCCCCGGCGGGGAGCTGTTTTTT

V: TRBV10-3
J: TRBJ2-7
D: NA
size: NA
CDR3: CAISGEGLYYEQYF
DNA: TGTGCCATCAGTGGAGAGGGCCTCTACTACGAGCAGTACTTC

V: TRBV19
J: TRBJ1-3
D: NA
size: once
CDR3: CASSIDSGRLTGNTIYF
DNA: TGTGCCAGTAGTATCGATTCTGGCAGGTTGACTGGAAACACCATATATTTT

V: TRBV7-8
J: TRBJ2-7
D: TRBD2
size: NA
CDR3: CASSLRGGDYEQYF
DNA: TGTGCCAGCAGCTTACGCGGGGGAGACTACGAGCAGTACTTC

V: TRBV9
J: TRBJ2-7
D: TRBD2
size: NA
CDR3: CASSSSSGGGEQYF
DNA: TGTGCCAGCAGCTCCTCTAGCGGGGGAGGCGAGCAGTACTTC

V: TRBV5-4
J: TRBJ2-7
D: NA
size: NA
CDR3: CASSFDSSSYEQYF
DNA: TGTGCCAGCAGCTTTGACAGCAGCTCCTACGAGCAGTACTTC

V: TRBV6-4
J: TRBJ2-7
D: NA
size: NA
CDR3: CASSEAGYEQYF
DNA: TGTGCCAGCAGTGAAGCAGGCTACGAGCAGTACTTC

V: TRBV6-5
J: TRBJ1-1
D: NA
size: NA
CDR3: CASSAGHSNTEAFF
DNA: TGTGCCAGCAGTGCGGGACATTCCAACACTGAAGCTTTCTTT